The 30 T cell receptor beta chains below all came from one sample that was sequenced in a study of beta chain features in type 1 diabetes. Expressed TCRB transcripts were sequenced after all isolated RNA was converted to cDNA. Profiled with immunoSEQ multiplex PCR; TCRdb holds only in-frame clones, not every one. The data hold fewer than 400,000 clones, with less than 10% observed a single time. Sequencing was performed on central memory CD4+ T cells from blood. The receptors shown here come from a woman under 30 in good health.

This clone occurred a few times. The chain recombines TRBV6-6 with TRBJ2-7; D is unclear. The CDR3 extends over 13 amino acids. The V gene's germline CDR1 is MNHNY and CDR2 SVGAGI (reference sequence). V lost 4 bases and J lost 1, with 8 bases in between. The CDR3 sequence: CASSWAESYEQYF. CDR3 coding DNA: TGTGCCAGCAGTTGGGCGGAGTCCTACGAGCAGTACTTC.

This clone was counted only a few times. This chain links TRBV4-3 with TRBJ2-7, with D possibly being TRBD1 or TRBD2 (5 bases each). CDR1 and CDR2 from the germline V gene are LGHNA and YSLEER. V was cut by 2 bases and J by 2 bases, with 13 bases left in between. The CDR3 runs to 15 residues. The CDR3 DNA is TGCGCCAGCAGCCAAACCCAGGGACCTACCTACGAGCAGTACTTC. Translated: CASSQTQGPTYEQYF.

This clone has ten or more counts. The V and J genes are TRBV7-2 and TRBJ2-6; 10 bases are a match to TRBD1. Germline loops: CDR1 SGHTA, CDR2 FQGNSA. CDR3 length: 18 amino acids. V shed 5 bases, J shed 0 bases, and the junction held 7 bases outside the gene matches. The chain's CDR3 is CASSIPGQGISGANVLTF. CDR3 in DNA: TGTGCCAGCAGCATCCCGGGACAGGGGATCTCTGGGGCCAACGTCCTGACTTTC.

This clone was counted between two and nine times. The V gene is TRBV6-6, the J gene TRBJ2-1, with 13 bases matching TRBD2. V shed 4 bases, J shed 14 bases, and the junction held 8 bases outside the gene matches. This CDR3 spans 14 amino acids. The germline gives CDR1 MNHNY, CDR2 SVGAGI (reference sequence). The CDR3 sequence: CASSSWTSGSVKFF. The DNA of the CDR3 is TGTGCCAGCAGTTCATGGACTAGCGGGAGTGTTAAGTTCTTC.

The CDR3 sequence: CASSAGDNEQFF. The CDR3 DNA reads as TGTGCCAGCAGTGCAGGGGACAATGAGCAGTTCTTC. The V and J genes are TRBV6-4 and TRBJ2-1; D might be TRBD1 (6 bases). Looked up from germline, CDR1 is MRHNA and CDR2 is SNTAGT. V lost 4 bases and J 5 bases, leaving 6 bases between the germline ends. The CDR3 spans 12 residues.

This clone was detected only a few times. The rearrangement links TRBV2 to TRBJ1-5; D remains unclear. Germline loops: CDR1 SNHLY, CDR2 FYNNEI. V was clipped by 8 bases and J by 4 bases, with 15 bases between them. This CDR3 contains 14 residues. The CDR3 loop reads CASSAGLANQPQHF. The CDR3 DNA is TGTGCCAGCTCGGCAGGACTGGCTAATCAGCCCCAGCATTTT.

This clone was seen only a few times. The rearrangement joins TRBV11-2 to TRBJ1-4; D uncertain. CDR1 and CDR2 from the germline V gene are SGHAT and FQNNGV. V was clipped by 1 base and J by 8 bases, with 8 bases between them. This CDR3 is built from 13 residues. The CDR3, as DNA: TGTGCCAGCAGCTTAGCTTACGGCGAAAAACTGTTTTTT. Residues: CASSLAYGEKLFF.

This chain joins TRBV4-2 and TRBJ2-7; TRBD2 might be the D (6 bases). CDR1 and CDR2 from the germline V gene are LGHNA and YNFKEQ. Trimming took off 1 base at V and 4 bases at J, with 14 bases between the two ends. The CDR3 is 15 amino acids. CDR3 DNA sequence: TGTGCCAGCAGCCAAGCCCACGGGAGTAAATACGAGCAGTACTTC. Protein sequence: CASSQAHGSKYEQYF.

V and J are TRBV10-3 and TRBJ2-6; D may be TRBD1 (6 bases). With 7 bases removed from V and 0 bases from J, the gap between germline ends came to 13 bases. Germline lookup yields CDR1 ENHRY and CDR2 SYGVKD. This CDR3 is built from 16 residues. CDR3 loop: CAITRQASSGANVLTF. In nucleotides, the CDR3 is TGTGCCATCACGAGACAGGCGAGCTCTGGGGCCAACGTCCTGACTTTC.

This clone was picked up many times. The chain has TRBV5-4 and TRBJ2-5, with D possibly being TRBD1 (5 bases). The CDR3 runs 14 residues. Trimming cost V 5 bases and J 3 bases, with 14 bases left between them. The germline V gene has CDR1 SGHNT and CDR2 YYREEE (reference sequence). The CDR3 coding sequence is TGTGCCAGCAGTTATGGGGCAAGTAAAGAGACCCAGTACTTC. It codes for CASSYGASKETQYF.

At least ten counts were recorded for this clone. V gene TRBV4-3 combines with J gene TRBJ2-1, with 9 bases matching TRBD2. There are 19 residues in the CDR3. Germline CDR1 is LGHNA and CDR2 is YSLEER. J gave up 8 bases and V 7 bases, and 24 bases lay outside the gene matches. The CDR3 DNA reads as TGCGCCAGCAAGCCAGATAATCTCCCAAGGACTAGCGTTTACGATGAGCAGTTCTTC. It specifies CASKPDNLPRTSVYDEQFF.

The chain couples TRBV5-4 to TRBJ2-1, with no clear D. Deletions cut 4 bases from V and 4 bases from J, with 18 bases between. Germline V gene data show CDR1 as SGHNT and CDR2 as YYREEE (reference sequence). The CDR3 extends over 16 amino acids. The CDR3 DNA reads TGTGCCAGCAGCCCCAGCGCTAGTCAGGTATACAATGAGCAGTTCTTC. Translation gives CASSPSASQVYNEQFF.

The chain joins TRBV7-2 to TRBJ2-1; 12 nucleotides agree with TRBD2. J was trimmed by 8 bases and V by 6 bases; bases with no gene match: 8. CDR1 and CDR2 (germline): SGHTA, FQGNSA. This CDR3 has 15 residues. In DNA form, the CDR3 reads TGTGCCAGCAGAGGGAGGACTAGCGGGATCCATGAGCAGTTCTTC. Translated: CASRGRTSGIHEQFF.

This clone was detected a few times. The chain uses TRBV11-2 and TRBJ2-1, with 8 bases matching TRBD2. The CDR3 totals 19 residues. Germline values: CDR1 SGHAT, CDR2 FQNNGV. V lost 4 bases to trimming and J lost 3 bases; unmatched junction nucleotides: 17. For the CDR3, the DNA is TGTGCCAGCAGCTCCCTTAGTTTCTCGGGCGGGAGGCACTACAATGAGCAGTTCTTC. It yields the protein CASSSLSFSGGRHYNEQFF.

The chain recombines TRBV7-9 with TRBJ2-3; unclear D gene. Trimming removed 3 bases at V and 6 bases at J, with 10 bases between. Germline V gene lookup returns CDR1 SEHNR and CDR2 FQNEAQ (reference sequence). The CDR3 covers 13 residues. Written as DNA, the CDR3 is TGTGCCAGCAGCTTTCTGGAAGCGGATACGCAGTATTTT. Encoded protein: CASSFLEADTQYF.

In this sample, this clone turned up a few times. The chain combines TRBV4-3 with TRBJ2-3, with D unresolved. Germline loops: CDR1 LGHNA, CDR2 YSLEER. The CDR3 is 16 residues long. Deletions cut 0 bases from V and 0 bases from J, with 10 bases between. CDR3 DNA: TGCGCCAGCAGCCAAGATCTAGGCCGAAGCACAGATACGCAGTATTTT. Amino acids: CASSQDLGRSTDTQYF.

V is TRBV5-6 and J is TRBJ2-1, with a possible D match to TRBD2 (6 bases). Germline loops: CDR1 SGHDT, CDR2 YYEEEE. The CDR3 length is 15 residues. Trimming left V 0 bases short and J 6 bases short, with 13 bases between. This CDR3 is CASSLGLGLGNEQFF. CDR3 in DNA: TGTGCCAGCAGCTTGGGGTTGGGACTCGGCAATGAGCAGTTCTTC.

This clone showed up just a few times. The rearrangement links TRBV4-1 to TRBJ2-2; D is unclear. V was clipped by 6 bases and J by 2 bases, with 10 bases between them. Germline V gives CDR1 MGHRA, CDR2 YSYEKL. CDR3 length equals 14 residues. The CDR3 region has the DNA TGCGCCAGCAGATCCCTTCTTAACACCGGGGAGCTGTTTTTT. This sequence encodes CASRSLLNTGELFF.

CDR3 protein: CASSRETNSYEQYF. CDR3 bases: TGTGCCAGCTCCCGGGAGACCAACTCCTACGAGCAGTACTTC. The J gene is TRBJ2-7, the V gene TRBV18; possibly TRBD2 for D (6 bases). The V gene lost 6 bases and the J gene lost 0 bases, with 12 bases spanning the gap. The CDR3 covers 14 residues. The germline CDR1 and CDR2 sequences are KGHSH and LQKENI. Full variable domain (rest looked up from reference TRBV18 and TRBJ2-7): NAGVMQNPRHLVRRRGQEARLRCSPMKGHSHVYWYRQLPEEGLKFMVYLQKENIIDESGMPKERFSAEFPKEGPSILRIQQVVRGDSAAYFCASSRETNSYEQYFGPGTRLTVT.

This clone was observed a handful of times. The CDR3 protein is CASSQDWSKQETQYF. CDR3 sequence (DNA): TGTGCCAGCAGCCAAGATTGGTCAAAACAAGAGACCCAGTACTTC. The chain recombines TRBV14 with TRBJ2-5, with D unresolved. The CDR3 contains 15 residues. Germline CDR1 SGHDN, CDR2 FVKESK. V lost 0 bases, J lost 2 bases, and 10 bases lay in between. The full variable domain, rest sourced from reference TRBV14 and TRBJ2-5, is EAGVTQFPSHSVIEKGQTVTLRCDPISGHDNLYWYRRVMGKEIKFLLHFVKESKQDESGMPNNRFLAERTGGTYSTLKVQPAELEDSGVYFCASSQDWSKQETQYFGPGTRLLVL.

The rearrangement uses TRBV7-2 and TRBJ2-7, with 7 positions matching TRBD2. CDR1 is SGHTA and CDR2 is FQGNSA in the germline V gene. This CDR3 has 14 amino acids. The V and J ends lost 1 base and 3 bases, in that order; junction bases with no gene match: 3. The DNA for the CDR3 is TGTGCCAGCAGCTTAGTCAAGCGGGACTACGAGCAGTACTTC. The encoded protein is CASSLVKRDYEQYF. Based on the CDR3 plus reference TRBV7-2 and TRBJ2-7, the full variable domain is GAGVSQSPSNKVTEKGKDVELRCDPISGHTALYWYRQSLGQGLEFLIYFQGNSAPDKSGLPSDRFSAERTGGSVSTLTIQRTQQEDSAVYLCASSLVKRDYEQYFGPGTRLTVT.

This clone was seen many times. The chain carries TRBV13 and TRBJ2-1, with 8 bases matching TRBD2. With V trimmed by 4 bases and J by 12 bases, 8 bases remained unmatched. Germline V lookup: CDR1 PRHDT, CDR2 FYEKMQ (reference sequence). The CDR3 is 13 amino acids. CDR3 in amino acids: CASSSGLVIRQFF. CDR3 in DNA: TGTGCCAGCAGCTCGGGACTAGTAATCCGGCAGTTCTTC. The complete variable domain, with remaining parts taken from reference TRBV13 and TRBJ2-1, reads AAGVIQSPRHLIKEKRETATLKCYPIPRHDTVYWYQQGPGQDPQFLISFYEKMQSDKGSIPDRFSAQQFSDYHSELNMSSLELGDSALYFCASSSGLVIRQFFGPGTRLTVL.

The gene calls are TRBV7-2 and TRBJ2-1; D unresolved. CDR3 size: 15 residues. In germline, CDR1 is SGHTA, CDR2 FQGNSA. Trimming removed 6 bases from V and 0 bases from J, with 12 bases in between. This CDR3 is CASRPSGSSYNEQFF. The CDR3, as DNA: TGTGCCAGCAGACCCTCGGGTAGCTCCTACAATGAGCAGTTCTTC.

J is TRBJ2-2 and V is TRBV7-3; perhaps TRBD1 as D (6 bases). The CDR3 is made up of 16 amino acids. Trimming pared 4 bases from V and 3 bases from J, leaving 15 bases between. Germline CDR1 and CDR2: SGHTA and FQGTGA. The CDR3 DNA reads TGTGCCAGCAGCTCAATACAGGGTTATGACACCGGGGAGCTGTTTTTT. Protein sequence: CASSSIQGYDTGELFF. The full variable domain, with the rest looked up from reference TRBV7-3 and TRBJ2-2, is GAGVSQTPSNKVTEKGKYVELRCDPISGHTALYWYRQSLGQGPEFLIYFQGTGAADDSGLPNDRFFAVRPEGSVSTLKIQRTERGDSAVYLCASSSIQGYDTGELFFGEGSRLTVL.

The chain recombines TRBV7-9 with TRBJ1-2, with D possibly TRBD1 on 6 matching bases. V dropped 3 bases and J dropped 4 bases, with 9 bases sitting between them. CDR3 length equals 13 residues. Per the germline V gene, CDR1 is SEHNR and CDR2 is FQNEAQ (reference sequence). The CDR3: CASSFGQSYGYTF. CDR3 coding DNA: TGTGCCAGCAGCTTTGGACAGAGCTATGGCTACACCTTC.

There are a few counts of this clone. The CDR3 is CASSTRLAGTYEQYF. The CDR3 region has the DNA TGTGCCAGCAGCACCCGACTAGCGGGAACCTACGAGCAGTACTTC. The rearrangement uses TRBV5-4 and TRBJ2-7, with 11 nucleotides matching TRBD2. The CDR3 spans 15 residues. J lost 2 bases, V lost 4 bases, and 5 bases had no gene match. Germline CDR1 reads SGHNT; CDR2 reads YYREEE (reference sequence).

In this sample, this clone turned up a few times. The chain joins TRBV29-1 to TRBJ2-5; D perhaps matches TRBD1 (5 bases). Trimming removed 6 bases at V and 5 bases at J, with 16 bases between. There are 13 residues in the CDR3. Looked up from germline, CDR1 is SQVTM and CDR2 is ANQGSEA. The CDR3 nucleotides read TGCAGCGTGAGTGGACATCCTGGGGAGACCCAGTACTTC. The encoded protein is CSVSGHPGETQYF.

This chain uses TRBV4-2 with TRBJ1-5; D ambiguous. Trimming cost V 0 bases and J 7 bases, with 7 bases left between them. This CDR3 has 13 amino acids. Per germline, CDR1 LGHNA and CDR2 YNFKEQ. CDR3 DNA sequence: TGTGCCAGCAGCCAAGAGCGCAGGCAGCCCCAGCATTTT. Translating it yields CASSQERRQPQHF.

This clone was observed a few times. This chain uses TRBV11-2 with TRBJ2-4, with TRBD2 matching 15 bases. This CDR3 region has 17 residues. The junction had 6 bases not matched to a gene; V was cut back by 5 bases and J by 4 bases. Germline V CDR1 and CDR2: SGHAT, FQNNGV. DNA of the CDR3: TGTGCCAGCAGCCCAGGGACTAGCGGGGGGAGTAAAAACATTCAGTACTTC. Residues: CASSPGTSGGSKNIQYF.

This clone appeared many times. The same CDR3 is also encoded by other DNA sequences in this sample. In DNA form, the CDR3 reads TGTGCCAGCAGCCCCGGGACTAGCAGATACAATGAGCAGTTCTTC. It encodes CASSPGTSRYNEQFF. The gene calls are TRBV28 and TRBJ2-1; 9 positions match TRBD2. V lost 6 bases, J lost 4 bases, and 7 bases stayed unmatched. Germline CDR1 reads MDHEN; CDR2 reads SYDVKM. The length of the CDR3 is 15 residues.